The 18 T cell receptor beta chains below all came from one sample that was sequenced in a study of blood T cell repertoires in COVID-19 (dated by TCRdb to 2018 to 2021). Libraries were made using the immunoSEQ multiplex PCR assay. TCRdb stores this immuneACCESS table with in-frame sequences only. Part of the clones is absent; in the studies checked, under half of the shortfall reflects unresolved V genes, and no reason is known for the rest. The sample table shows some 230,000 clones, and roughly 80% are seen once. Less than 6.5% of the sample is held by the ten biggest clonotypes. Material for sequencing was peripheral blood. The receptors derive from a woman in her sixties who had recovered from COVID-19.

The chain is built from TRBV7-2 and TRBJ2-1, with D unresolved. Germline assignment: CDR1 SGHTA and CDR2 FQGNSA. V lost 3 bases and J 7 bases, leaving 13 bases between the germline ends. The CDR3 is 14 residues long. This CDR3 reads CASSFTAMGNEQFF. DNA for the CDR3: TGTGCCAGCAGCTTTACAGCAATGGGTAATGAGCAGTTCTTC. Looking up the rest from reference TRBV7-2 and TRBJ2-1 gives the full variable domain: GAGVSQSPSNKVTEKGKDVELRCDPISGHTALYWYRQSLGQGLEFLIYFQGNSAPDKSGLPSDRFSAERTGGSVSTLTIQRTQQEDSAVYLCASSFTAMGNEQFFGPGTRLTVL.

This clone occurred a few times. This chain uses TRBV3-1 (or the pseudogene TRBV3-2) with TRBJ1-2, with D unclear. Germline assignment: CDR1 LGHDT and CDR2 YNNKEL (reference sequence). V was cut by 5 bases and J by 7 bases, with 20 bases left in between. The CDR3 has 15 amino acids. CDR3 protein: CASSERNYPGAGYTF. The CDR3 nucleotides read TGTGCCAGCAGCGAAAGAAATTACCCGGGTGCTGGCTACACCTTC.

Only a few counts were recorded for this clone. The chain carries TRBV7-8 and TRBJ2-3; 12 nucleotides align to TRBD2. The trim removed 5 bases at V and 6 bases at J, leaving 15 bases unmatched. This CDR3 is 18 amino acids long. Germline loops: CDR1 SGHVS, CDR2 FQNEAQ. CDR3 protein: CASSPMTAGTSGRDTQYF. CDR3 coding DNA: TGTGCCAGCAGCCCAATGACGGCCGGGACTAGCGGGCGGGATACGCAGTATTTT.

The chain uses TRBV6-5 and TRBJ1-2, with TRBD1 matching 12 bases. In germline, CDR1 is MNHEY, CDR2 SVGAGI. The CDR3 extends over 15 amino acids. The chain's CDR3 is CVSGRWDRGLGGYTF. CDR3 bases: TGTGTGAGCGGGAGGTGGGACAGGGGGCTAGGTGGCTACACCTTC.

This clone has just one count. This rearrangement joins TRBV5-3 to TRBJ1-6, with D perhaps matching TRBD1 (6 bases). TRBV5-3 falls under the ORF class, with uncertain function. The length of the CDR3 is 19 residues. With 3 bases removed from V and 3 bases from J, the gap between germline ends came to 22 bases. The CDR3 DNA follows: TGTGCCAGAAGCTCACCTGCTACCGACAGGATTCTCTATAATTCACCCCTCCACTTT. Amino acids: CARSSPATDRILYNSPLHF.

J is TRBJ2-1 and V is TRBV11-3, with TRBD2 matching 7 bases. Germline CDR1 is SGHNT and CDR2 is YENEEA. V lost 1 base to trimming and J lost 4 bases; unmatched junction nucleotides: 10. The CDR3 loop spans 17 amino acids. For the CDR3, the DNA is TGTGCCAGCAGCTTAGGACCTTCGAGCGGGAATTACAATGAGCAGTTCTTC. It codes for CASSLGPSSGNYNEQFF.

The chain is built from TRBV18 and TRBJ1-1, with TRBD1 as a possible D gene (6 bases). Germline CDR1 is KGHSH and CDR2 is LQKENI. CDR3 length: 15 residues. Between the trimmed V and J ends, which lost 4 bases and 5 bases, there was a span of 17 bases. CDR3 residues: CASSRLARGETEAFF. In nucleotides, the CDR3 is TGTGCCAGCTCACGCTTGGCCAGGGGTGAGACTGAAGCTTTCTTT.

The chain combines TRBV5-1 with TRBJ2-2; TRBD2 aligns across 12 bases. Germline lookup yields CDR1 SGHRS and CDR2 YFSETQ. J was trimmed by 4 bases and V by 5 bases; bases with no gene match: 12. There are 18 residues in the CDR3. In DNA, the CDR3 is TGCGCCAGCAGACAAGGTAGACTAGCGGGGGCCCTCACCGGGGAGCTGTTTTTT. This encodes CASRQGRLAGALTGELFF.

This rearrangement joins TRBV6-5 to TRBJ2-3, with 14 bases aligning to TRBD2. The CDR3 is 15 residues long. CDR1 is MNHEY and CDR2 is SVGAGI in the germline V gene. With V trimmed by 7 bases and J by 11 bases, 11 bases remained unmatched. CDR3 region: CASTGLAGGPEGQYF. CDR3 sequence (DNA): TGTGCCAGCACCGGACTAGCGGGGGGCCCAGAAGGGCAGTATTTT.

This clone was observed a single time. CDR3: CASSVSGSPTDTQYF. CDR3 in DNA: TGTGCCAGCAGCGTTAGCGGGAGCCCCACAGATACGCAGTATTTT. V gene TRBV9 combines with J gene TRBJ2-3, with 9 positions matching TRBD2. Trimming at V came to 2 bases and at J to 2 bases, leaving 3 bases not matched to a gene. Germline CDR1 SGDLS, CDR2 YYNGEE. The CDR3 extends over 15 amino acids.

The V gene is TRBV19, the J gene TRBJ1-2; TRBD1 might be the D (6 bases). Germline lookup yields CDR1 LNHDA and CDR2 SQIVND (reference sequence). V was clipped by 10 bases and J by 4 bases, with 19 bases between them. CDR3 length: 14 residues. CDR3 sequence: CATQGDRRPYGYTF. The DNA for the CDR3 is TGTGCCACCCAAGGAGACAGGAGGCCCTATGGCTACACCTTC.

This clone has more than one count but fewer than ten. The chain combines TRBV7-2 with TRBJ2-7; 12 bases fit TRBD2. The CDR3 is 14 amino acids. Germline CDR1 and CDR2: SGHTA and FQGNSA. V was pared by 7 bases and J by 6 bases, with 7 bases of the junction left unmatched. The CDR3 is CASTLAGGPREQYF. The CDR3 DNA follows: TGTGCCAGCACCCTAGCGGGGGGGCCTCGCGAGCAGTACTTC.

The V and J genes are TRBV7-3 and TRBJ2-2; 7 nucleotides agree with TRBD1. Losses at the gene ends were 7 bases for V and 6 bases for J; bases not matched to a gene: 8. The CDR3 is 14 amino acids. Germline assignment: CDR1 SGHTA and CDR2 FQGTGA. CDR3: CASKRTGAAGELFF. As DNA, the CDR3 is TGTGCCAGCAAAAGAACAGGGGCGGCCGGGGAGCTGTTTTTT.

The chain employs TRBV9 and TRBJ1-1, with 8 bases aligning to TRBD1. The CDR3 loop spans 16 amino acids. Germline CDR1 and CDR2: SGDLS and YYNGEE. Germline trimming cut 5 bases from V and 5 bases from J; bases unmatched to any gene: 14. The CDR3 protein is CASSLRGTGDGTEAFF. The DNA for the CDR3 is TGTGCCAGCAGTCTGCGGGGGACAGGAGATGGAACTGAAGCTTTCTTT.

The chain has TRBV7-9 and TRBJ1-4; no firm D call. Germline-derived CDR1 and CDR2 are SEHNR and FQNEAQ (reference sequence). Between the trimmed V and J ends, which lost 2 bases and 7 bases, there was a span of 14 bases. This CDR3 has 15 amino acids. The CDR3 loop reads CASSLFGGGSEKLFF. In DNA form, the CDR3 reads TGTGCCAGCAGCTTATTTGGCGGAGGTAGTGAAAAACTGTTTTTT.

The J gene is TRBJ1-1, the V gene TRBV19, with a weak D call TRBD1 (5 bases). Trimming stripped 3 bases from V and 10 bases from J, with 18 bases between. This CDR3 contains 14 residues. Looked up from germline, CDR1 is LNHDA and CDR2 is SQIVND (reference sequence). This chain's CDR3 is CASSIPNRLYAAFF. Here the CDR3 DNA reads TGTGCCAGTAGTATCCCCAACAGGTTGTACGCAGCTTTCTTT. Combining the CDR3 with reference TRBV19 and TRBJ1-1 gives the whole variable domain DGGITQSPKYLFRKEGQNVTLSCEQNLNHDAMYWYRQDPGQGLRLIYYSQIVNDFQKGDIAEGYSVSREKKESFPLTVTSAQKNPTAFYLCASSIPNRLYAAFFGQGTRLTVV.

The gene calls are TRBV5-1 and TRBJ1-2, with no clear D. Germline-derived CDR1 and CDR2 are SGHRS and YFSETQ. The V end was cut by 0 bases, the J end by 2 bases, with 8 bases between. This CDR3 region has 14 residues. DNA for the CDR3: TGCGCCAGCAGCTTGGATACGGGGAACTATGGCTACACCTTC. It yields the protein CASSLDTGNYGYTF.

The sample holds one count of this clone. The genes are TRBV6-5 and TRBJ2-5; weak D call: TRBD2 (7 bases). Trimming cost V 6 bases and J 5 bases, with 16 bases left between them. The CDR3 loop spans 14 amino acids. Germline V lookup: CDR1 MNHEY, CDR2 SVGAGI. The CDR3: CASRSGGLGETQYF. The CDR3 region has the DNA TGTGCCAGCAGATCCGGGGGGCTCGGTGAGACCCAGTACTTC.